A single sample gave rise to the 27 T cell receptor beta chains below, sequenced in a study of technical replicates of blood from a handful of donors. TCRdb's copy holds only in-frame clones and misses some; the assay was immunoSEQ multiplex PCR. The table records 74,000 or so clones, approximately 93% of them present only once. The sample comprised T cells isolated from PBMCs. Every receptor here comes from a human donor in good health.

The J gene is TRBJ2-7, the V gene TRBV7-8; 9 bases map to TRBD1. CDR1 is SGHVS, CDR2 FQNEAQ, per germline. The CDR3 is 13 residues long. V dropped 6 bases and J dropped 7; count of bases not matched to a gene: 7. The CDR3 nucleotides are TGTGCCAGCAGTGCAGACAGGGGGATAGAGCAGTACTTC. Translating gives CASSADRGIEQYF.

The rearrangement uses TRBV27 and TRBJ2-7; 9 bases agree with TRBD2. The CDR3 runs 15 residues. Germline trimming cut 5 bases from V and 7 bases from J; bases unmatched to any gene: 12. CDR1 is MNHEY, CDR2 SMNVEV, per germline (reference sequence). CDR3 nucleotides: TGTGCCAGCAGTCCGCGGCTTAGCGGGAGTTTTGAGCAGTACTTC. Protein sequence: CASSPRLSGSFEQYF.

This sequence joins TRBV6-1 and TRBJ2-7, with D perhaps matching TRBD2 (6 bases). CDR1 is MNHNS, CDR2 SASEGT, per germline. Deletions cut 4 bases from V and 6 bases from J, with 16 bases between. The CDR3 contains 14 residues. CDR3 amino acids: CASSAAGTGPEQYF. The CDR3 DNA sequence: TGTGCCAGCAGTGCTGCGGGGACGGGTCCCGAGCAGTACTTC.

This chain uses TRBV4-3 with TRBJ2-7; 11 nucleotides line up with TRBD2. V shed 3 bases, J shed 3 bases, and the junction held 1 base outside the gene matches. Germline loops: CDR1 LGHNA, CDR2 YSLEER. The CDR3 is 14 amino acids. In DNA form, the CDR3 reads TGCGCCAGCAGCCAGGGGACTAGCGGCTACGAGCAGTACTTC. It encodes CASSQGTSGYEQYF.

The chain combines TRBV9 with TRBJ2-7; the match to TRBD2 covers 7 bases. The V gene end was trimmed by 0 bases and the J gene end by 4 bases; junction bases not matched to a gene: 7. The CDR3 loop spans 15 amino acids. Germline V gene sequence: CDR1 SGDLS, CDR2 YYNGEE. CDR3 protein: CASSVGEGRGYEQYF. In DNA form, the CDR3 reads TGTGCCAGCAGCGTAGGGGAGGGGCGGGGGTACGAGCAGTACTTC.

This clone was seen a handful of times. The chain is built from TRBV30 and TRBJ1-1; D is unresolved. The V end was cut by 4 bases, the J end by 2 bases, with 8 bases between. Germline CDR1 and CDR2: GTSNPN and SVGIG (reference sequence). The CDR3 covers 12 residues. The CDR3 region has the DNA TGTGCCTGGACAGACTTTAACACTGAAGCTTTCTTT. Its protein is CAWTDFNTEAFF. The entire variable domain, with the rest obtained from reference TRBV30 and TRBJ1-1, is as follows: SQTIHQWPATLVQPVGSPLSLECTVEGTSNPNLYWYRQAAGRGLQLLFYSVGIGQISSEVPQNLSASRPQDRQFILSSKKLLLSDSGFYLCAWTDFNTEAFFGQGTRLTVV.

This chain links TRBV9 with TRBJ1-1; 9 positions agree with TRBD1. This CDR3 region has 16 residues. The ends lost 6 bases at V and 1 base at J; junction bases unmatched: 10. The germline CDR1 and CDR2 sequences are SGDLS and YYNGEE. The CDR3 DNA sequence: TGTGCCAGCACCATGGACAGGGGAAAGGAGAACACTGAAGCTTTCTTT. Its translation is CASTMDRGKENTEAFF.

Notes on this clone: Distinct nucleotide sequences in the sample also encode this CDR3. The V call is TRBV18, the J call TRBJ1-2; TRBD1 aligns across 9 bases. The junction had 1 base not matched to a gene; V was cut back by 2 bases and J by 3 bases. This CDR3 has 14 residues. The germline V gene has CDR1 KGHSH and CDR2 LQKENI. CDR3 sequence (DNA): TGTGCCAGCTCACCAAGACAGGGGGACTATGGCTACACCTTC. Translating gives CASSPRQGDYGYTF.

This clone was observed a few times. V and J are TRBV10-1 and TRBJ2-7; 11 bases match TRBD2. Trimming removed 4 bases from V and 3 bases from J; junction bases left unmatched: 14. This CDR3 spans 18 amino acids. Germline CDR1 reads WNHNN; CDR2 reads SYGVQD (reference sequence). The CDR3 loop reads CASSVETSGARSLYEQYF. The CDR3, as DNA: TGCGCCAGCAGTGTTGAGACTAGCGGGGCCCGATCACTCTACGAGCAGTACTTC.

The chain is built from TRBV7-9 and TRBJ1-5; 10 nucleotides line up with TRBD1. Unmatched junction bases numbered 4, after V lost 5 bases and J lost 6 bases. Germline V gene sequence: CDR1 SEHNR, CDR2 FQNEAQ (reference sequence). The CDR3 has 14 amino acids. The CDR3 sequence is CASSRDRGRQPQHF. The DNA for the CDR3 is TGTGCCAGCAGCCGTGACAGGGGGCGTCAGCCCCAGCATTTT. Looking up the rest from reference TRBV7-9 and TRBJ1-5 gives the full variable domain: DTGVSQNPRHKITKRGQNVTFRCDPISEHNRLYWYRQTLGQGPEFLTYFQNEAQLEKSRLLSDRFSAERPKGSFSTLEIQRTEQGDSAMYLCASSRDRGRQPQHFGDGTRLSIL.

The rearrangement links TRBV19 to TRBJ1-5, with D maybe TRBD1 (5 bases). CDR3 length: 21 amino acids. CDR1 and CDR2 from the germline V gene are LNHDA and SQIVND (reference sequence). V dropped 3 bases and J dropped 0 bases, with 27 bases sitting between them. The CDR3 protein is CASSMGMGQTLDALSNQPQHF. The CDR3 DNA reads TGTGCCAGTAGTATGGGTATGGGGCAGACCCTTGATGCGCTTAGCAATCAGCCCCAGCATTTT.

This rearrangement joins TRBV6-1 to TRBJ2-7, with a possible D match to TRBD1 (5 bases). The CDR3 has 14 residues. Germline loops: CDR1 MNHNS, CDR2 SASEGT. Trimming stripped 0 bases from V and 7 bases from J, with 13 bases between. CDR3 loop: CASSEAWGQGEQYF. CDR3 nucleotide sequence: TGTGCCAGCAGTGAAGCTTGGGGCCAAGGAGAGCAGTACTTC.

This clone was seen once. This chain connects TRBV9 to TRBJ2-2; 11 bases are a match to TRBD2. The CDR3 spans 15 residues. The J segment lost 3 bases and the V segment lost 3 bases, leaving 1 base of the junction unmatched. The germline V gene has CDR1 SGDLS and CDR2 YYNGEE. CDR3 residues: CASSAGLADTGELFF. The CDR3 DNA sequence: TGTGCCAGCAGCGCGGGACTAGCGGACACCGGGGAGCTGTTTTTT.

This chain links TRBV29-1 with TRBJ2-3; D is perhaps TRBD2 (6 bases). CDR1 SQVTM and CDR2 ANQGSEA come from the germline V gene. The CDR3 spans 14 residues. Trimming took 7 bases from V and 2 from J, leaving 16 bases between them. This chain's CDR3 is CSGQYSGPTDTQYF. CDR3 DNA: TGCAGCGGCCAGTATAGCGGACCCACAGATACGCAGTATTTT.

The rearrangement joins TRBV28 to TRBJ1-1; tentatively, D is TRBD1 (5 bases). Deletions cut 2 bases from V and 7 bases from J, with 17 bases between. Germline V gene sequence: CDR1 MDHEN, CDR2 SYDVKM. This CDR3 spans 15 amino acids. The CDR3 reads CASSLVELLQGEAFF. CDR3 DNA sequence: TGTGCCAGCAGTTTAGTCGAGCTACTGCAGGGTGAAGCTTTCTTT.

CDR3 DNA sequence: TGCGCCAGCAGCCCGCAAGGACAGGGCACAGATACGCAGTATTTT. Translation: CASSPQGQGTDTQYF. This chain uses TRBV5-1 with TRBJ2-3; 7 positions match TRBD1. The CDR3 runs to 15 residues. Germline-derived CDR1 and CDR2 are SGHRS and YFSETQ. Trimming took 4 bases from V and 1 from J; bases not matched to a gene: 6.

The chain links TRBV2 to TRBJ1-1; D is uncertain. There are 14 residues in the CDR3. CDR1 is SNHLY and CDR2 is FYNNEI in the germline V gene. V lost 8 bases, J lost 0 bases, and 13 bases lay in between. CDR3 bases: TGTGCCAGCCGTGGCGCAGCGTTGAACACTGAAGCTTTCTTT. It translates to CASRGAALNTEAFF.

This sequence joins TRBV11-3 and TRBJ2-1, with 11 bases lining up with TRBD1. Germline V CDR1 and CDR2: SGHNT, YENEEA. The CDR3 loop spans 16 amino acids. J was trimmed by 6 bases and V by 1 base; bases with no gene match: 5. Written as DNA, the CDR3 is TGTGCCAGCAGCTTAGGGTGGGGACAGGGGGGCAATGAGCAGTTCTTC. This encodes CASSLGWGQGGNEQFF.

This chain connects TRBV7-2 to TRBJ2-2; D may be TRBD2 (5 bases). This CDR3 comprises 14 residues. The V gene lost 1 base and the J gene lost 5 bases, with 8 bases spanning the gap. Germline CDR1 SGHTA, CDR2 FQGNSA. The CDR3 DNA sequence: TGTGCCAGCAGCTTAGGTACTAGAACCGGGGAGCTGTTTTTT. Its protein product is CASSLGTRTGELFF.

Only one count was recorded for this clone. J is TRBJ2-1 and V is TRBV19; the D gene is possibly TRBD2 (6 bases). Between the trimmed V and J ends, which lost 2 bases and 5 bases, there was a span of 16 bases. The CDR3 has 16 residues. Germline loops: CDR1 LNHDA, CDR2 SQIVND (reference sequence). CDR3 DNA: TGTGCCAGTAGTATACTTGGGGGGAGATATGACAATGAGCAGTTCTTC. Its translation is CASSILGGRYDNEQFF. The whole variable domain, remainder taken from reference TRBV19 and TRBJ2-1, is DGGITQSPKYLFRKEGQNVTLSCEQNLNHDAMYWYRQDPGQGLRLIYYSQIVNDFQKGDIAEGYSVSREKKESFPLTVTSAQKNPTAFYLCASSILGGRYDNEQFFGPGTRLTVL.

CDR3 coding DNA: TGTGCCAGCAGTGAACCGTCAGGGGGTCATACCTTTGAAGCTTTCTTT. Translated: CASSEPSGGHTFEAFF. V and J are TRBV2 and TRBJ1-1, with 7 bases that match TRBD1. The CDR3 is 16 residues long. Trimming at V came to 2 bases and at J to 7 bases, leaving 13 bases not matched to a gene. Germline lookup yields CDR1 SNHLY and CDR2 FYNNEI.

The V call is TRBV7-6, the J call TRBJ1-2; 7 bases are a match to TRBD1. The CDR3 has 19 residues. Trimming cost V 5 bases and J 7 bases; bases outside gene matches: 25. Per the germline V gene, CDR1 is SGHVS and CDR2 is FNYEAQ. The CDR3 bases are TGTGCCAGCAGCACGATGCTTTACAGGGGAGACTCGAATAGAATTGGCTACACCTTC. The encoded protein is CASSTMLYRGDSNRIGYTF.

The genes are TRBV2 and TRBJ2-4; D perhaps matches TRBD2 (5 bases). CDR3 size: 16 residues. The germline V gene encodes CDR1 SNHLY and CDR2 FYNNEI. With 3 bases removed from V and 8 bases from J, the gap between germline ends came to 20 bases. This CDR3 is CASSDGVGRPGDIQYF. The CDR3 DNA follows: TGTGCCAGCAGTGACGGGGTCGGTCGGCCCGGGGACATTCAGTACTTC.

The V call is TRBV7-2, the J call TRBJ1-2; the match to TRBD1 covers 9 bases. Trimming removed 4 bases from V and 8 bases from J; junction bases left unmatched: 5. The germline V gene has CDR1 SGHTA and CDR2 FQGNSA. The CDR3 loop spans 13 amino acids. CDR3 nucleotides: TGTGCCAGCAGCTCAAACAGGGGGCTGGGCTACACCTTC. It translates to CASSSNRGLGYTF.

The chain uses TRBV9 and TRBJ2-5, with 8 bases identical to TRBD2. This CDR3 contains 16 residues. Germline-derived CDR1 and CDR2 are SGDLS and YYNGEE. The ends lost 4 bases at V and 5 bases at J; junction bases unmatched: 13. The CDR3 loop is CASSPSGGRFIETQYF. The CDR3 DNA reads as TGTGCCAGCAGCCCATCGGGAGGGCGGTTCATTGAGACCCAGTACTTC. Filled out from reference TRBV9 and TRBJ2-5, the complete variable domain reads DSGVTQTPKHLITATGQRVTLRCSPRSGDLSVYWYQQSLDQGLQFLIQYYNGEERAKGNILERFSAQQFPDLHSELNLSSLELGDSALYFCASSPSGGRFIETQYFGPGTRLLVL.

The sample holds one count of this clone. This chain uses TRBV11-3 with TRBJ1-2; tentatively, D is TRBD1 (6 bases). Trimming left V 5 bases short and J 4 bases short, with 11 bases between. CDR1 and CDR2 from the germline V gene are SGHNT and YENEEA. The CDR3 contains 13 residues. CDR3 residues: CASSLTGTYGYTF. CDR3 in DNA: TGTGCCAGCAGCCTTACAGGGACCTATGGCTACACCTTC. The full variable domain, in which reference TRBV11-3 and TRBJ1-2 provide the parts outside the CDR3, is EAGVVQSPRYKIIEKKQPVAFWCNPISGHNTLYWYLQNLGQGPELLIRYENEEAVDDSQLPKDRFSAERLKGVDSTLKIQPAELGDSAVYLCASSLTGTYGYTFGSGTRLTVV.

This clone was seen a single time. This sequence joins TRBV5-1 and TRBJ2-1, with a weak D call TRBD2 (6 bases). The CDR3 consists of 16 residues. Deletions cut 2 bases from V and 0 bases from J, with 12 bases between. The germline V gene encodes CDR1 SGHRS and CDR2 YFSETQ. Here the CDR3 reads CASSFYAGSSYNEQFF. CDR3 DNA sequence: TGCGCCAGCAGCTTTTATGCGGGGAGCTCCTACAATGAGCAGTTCTTC. Full variable domain (missing parts from reference TRBV5-1 and TRBJ2-1): KAGVTQTPRYLIKTRGQQVTLSCSPISGHRSVSWYQQTPGQGLQFLFEYFSETQRNKGNFPGRFSGRQFSNSRSEMNVSTLELGDSALYLCASSFYAGSSYNEQFFGPGTRLTVL.